This T cell receptor beta chain originates from a study of cytomegalovirus exposure and HLA in healthy donors. Study results and caveats: Some public TCRs appeared in many individuals, while most sequences were rare. The tendency of first-cohort TCR clusters to co-occur in the roughly 120 validation repertoires was the finding of a later analysis. About 180 TCR beta chains were listed as cytomegalovirus-associated.

The trim removed 4 bases at V and 4 bases at J, leaving 5 bases unmatched. Germline lookup yields CDR1 SGHRS and CDR2 YFSETQ. CDR3 length: 14 residues. TCRdb keeps only in-frame clones here, not all; method: immunoSEQ multiplex PCR. The sample holds 95,000 to 150,000 clones, about 88% seen once. This clone was seen only once. Its matching antigen is unknown. Other DNA sequences in this specimen translate into the identical CDR3. The donors formed part of the 120-subject validation cohort, distinct from the approximately 670-subject first cohort. The origin of this receptor is a woman aged 18-29 years in good health and CMV-seronegative. This chain joins TRBV5-1 and TRBJ2-1; 7 nucleotides match TRBD1. Material: PBMCs. CDR3 sequence reads: CASSADRVYNEQFF. CDR3 coding DNA: TGCGCCAGCAGCGCCGACAGGGTTTACAATGAGCAGTTCTTC.